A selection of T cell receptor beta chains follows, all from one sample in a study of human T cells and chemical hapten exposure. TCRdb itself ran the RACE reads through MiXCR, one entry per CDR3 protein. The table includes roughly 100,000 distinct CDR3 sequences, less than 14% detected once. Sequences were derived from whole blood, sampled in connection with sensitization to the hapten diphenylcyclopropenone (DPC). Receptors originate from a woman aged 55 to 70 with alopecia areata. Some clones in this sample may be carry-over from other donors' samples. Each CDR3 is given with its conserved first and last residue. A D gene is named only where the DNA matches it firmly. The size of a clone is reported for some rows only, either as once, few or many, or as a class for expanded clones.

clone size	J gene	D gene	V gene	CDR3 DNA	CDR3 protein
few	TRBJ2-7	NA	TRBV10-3	TGTGCCACGGTATCAGCGGCAGACGAGCAGTACTTC	CATVSAADEQYF
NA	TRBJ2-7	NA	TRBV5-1	TGCGCCAGCAGCTTTAGTCGCGGGGAGCAGTACTTC	CASSFSRGEQYF
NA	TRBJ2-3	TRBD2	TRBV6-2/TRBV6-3	TGTGCCAGCAGTACCCAGTTAGCGGGGCCTACCACAGATACGCAGTATTTT	CASSTQLAGPTTDTQYF
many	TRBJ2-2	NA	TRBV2	TGTGCCAGCAGTGTCTATGAGGTCGGGGAGCTGTTTTTT	CASSVYEVGELFF
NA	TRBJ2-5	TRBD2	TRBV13	TGTGCCAGCAGCTCGGAGGGACTAGCGCGGGGGCCCGAGACCCAGTACTTC	CASSSEGLARGPETQYF
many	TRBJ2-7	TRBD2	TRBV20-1	TGCAGCGCAGGGGCGGGGGGTCGCGAGCAGTACTTC	CSAGAGGREQYF
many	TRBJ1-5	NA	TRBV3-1	TGTGCCAGCAGCCAAGGTGGGCTCGATCAGCCCCAGCATTTT	CASSQGGLDQPQHF
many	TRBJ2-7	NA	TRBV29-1	TGCAGCGTTGAGGGAGAGGGCTACGAGCAGTACTTC	CSVEGEGYEQYF
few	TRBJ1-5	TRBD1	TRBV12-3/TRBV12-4	TGTGCCAGCAGTTTAGAGGGACAGGGGGCCGAGGATCAGCCCCAGCATTTT	CASSLEGQGAEDQPQHF
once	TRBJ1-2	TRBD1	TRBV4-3	TGCGCCAGCAGCCAAGTAACGGGGGACAGGGTCTATGGCTACACCTTC	CASSQVTGDRVYGYTF
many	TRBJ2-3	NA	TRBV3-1	TGTGCCAGCAGCCAGGGCCTAATCACAGATACGCAGTATTTT	CASSQGLITDTQYF
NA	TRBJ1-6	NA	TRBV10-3	TGTGCCATCAGTGACAGGGTTCTGGGTAATTCACCCCTCCACTTT	CAISDRVLGNSPLHF
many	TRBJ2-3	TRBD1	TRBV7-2	TGTGCCAGCAGACAGGGGAAGGGGGCAGATACGCAGTATTTT	CASRQGKGADTQYF
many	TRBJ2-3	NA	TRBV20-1	TGCAGTGCTAGCGGGGACGCAGATACGCAGTATTTT	CSASGDADTQYF
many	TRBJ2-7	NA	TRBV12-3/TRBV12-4	TGTGCCAGCAGACATGCTGGTCCTTCCTACGAGCAGTACTTC	CASRHAGPSYEQYF
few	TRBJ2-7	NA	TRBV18	TGTGCCAGCTCACCGGACAGTATGTCCTACGAGCAGTACTTC	CASSPDSMSYEQYF